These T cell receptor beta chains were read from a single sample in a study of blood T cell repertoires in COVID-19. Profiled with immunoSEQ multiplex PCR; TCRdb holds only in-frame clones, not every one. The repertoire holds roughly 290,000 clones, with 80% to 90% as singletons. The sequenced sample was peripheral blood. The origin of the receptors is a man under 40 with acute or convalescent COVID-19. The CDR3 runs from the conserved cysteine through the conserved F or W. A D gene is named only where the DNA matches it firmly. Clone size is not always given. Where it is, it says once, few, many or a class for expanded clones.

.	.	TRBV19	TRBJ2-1	TGTGCCAGTAGTAGGGGCCAGTCTTACAATGAGCAGTTCTTC	CASSRGQSYNEQFF
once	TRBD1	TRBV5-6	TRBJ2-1	TGTGCCAGCAGCCGGACAGGGGCCAACTACTACAATGAGCAGTTCTTC	CASSRTGANYYNEQFF
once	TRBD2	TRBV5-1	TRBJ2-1	TGCGCCAGCAGCGTACGGGAGGCCGGGAACAATGAGCAGTTCTTC	CASSVREAGNNEQFF
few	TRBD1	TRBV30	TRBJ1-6	TGTGCCTGGTCTCAGGGGGGTAATTCACCCCTCCACTTT	CAWSQGGNSPLHF
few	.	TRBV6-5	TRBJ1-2	TGTGCCAGCAGGCCAGGACAGAACTATGGCTACACCTTC	CASRPGQNYGYTF
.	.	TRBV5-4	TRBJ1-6	TGTGCCAGCAGCTTGGCACAGACGGATTCACCCCTCCACTTT	CASSLAQTDSPLHF
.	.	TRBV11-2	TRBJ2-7	TGTGCCAGCAGCTTAGGCAGGGACGAGCAGTACTTC	CASSLGRDEQYF
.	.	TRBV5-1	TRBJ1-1	TGCGCCAGCAGCTTGGATGGAGGCACTGAAGCTTTCTTT	CASSLDGGTEAFF
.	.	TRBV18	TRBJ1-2	TGTGCCAGCTCACCATCCCAGGCCGCTAACTATGGCTACACCTTC	CASSPSQAANYGYTF
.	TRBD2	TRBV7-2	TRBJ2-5	TGTGCCAGCAGCCCAGACGGTGGGAGGGCAGAGACCCAGTACTTC	CASSPDGGRAETQYF
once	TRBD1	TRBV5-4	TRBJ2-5	TGTGCCAGCAGCTTATTGGACAGGGGGCTTCAAGAGACCCAGTACTTC	CASSLLDRGLQETQYF
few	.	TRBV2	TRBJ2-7	TGTGCCAGCAGTAAAGACAGCTACGAGCAGTACTTC	CASSKDSYEQYF
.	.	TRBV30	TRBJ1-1	TGTGCCTGGAGTAGGGGGATTATGAACACTGAAGCTTTCTTT	CAWSRGIMNTEAFF
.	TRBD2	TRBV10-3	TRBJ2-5	TGTGCCATCAGTGAGAGGCCTAGCGGGGGAGAGACCCAGTACTTC	CAISERPSGGETQYF
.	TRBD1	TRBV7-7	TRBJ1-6	TGTGCTAGCAGCGATTTAAGGACAGGGTATAATTCACCCCTCCACTTT	CASSDLRTGYNSPLHF
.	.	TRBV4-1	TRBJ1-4	TGCGCCAGCAGCCAAGACGGGGGAAAACTGTTTTTT	CASSQDGGKLFF
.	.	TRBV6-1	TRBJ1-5	TGTGCCAGCAGTGAACGAGGGCTCGGCAATCAGCCCCAGCATTTT	CASSERGLGNQPQHF
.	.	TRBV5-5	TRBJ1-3	TGTGCCAGCAGCTCCGGACAGCCGAGCTCTGGAAACACCATATATTTT	CASSSGQPSSGNTIYF
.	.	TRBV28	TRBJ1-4	TGTGCCAGCAGTGGGTACGGGGAGGCTGCAACTAATGAAAAACTGTTTTTT	CASSGYGEAATNEKLFF
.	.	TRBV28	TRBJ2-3	TGTGCCAGCAGTTTTCCTGCTCGGACAGGGGGCGGGGGACTAGCGGACACAGATACGCAGTATTTT	CASSFPARTGGGGLADTDTQYF
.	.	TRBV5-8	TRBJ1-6	TGTGCCAGCAGCTTGGTGTGGACTGCCGACTTT	CASSLVWTADF
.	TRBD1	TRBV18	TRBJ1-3	TGTGCCAGCTCACCACCTCGGGACAGAGCTGGAAACACCATATATTTT	CASSPPRDRAGNTIYF
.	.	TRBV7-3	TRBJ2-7	TGTGCCAGCAGCCCCACCTCCGGACATAACGTGCAGTACTTC	CASSPTSGHNVQYF
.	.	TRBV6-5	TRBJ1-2	TGTGCCAGCGCCCTGATAGGGAGCTCTGGCTACACCTTC	CASALIGSSGYTF
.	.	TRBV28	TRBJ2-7	TGTGCCAGCAGCCAGGCTGGTAATTCCTACGAGCAGTACTTC	CASSQAGNSYEQYF
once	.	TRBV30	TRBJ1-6	TGTGCCTGGAGTCGGGGATCTAATAATTCACCCCTCCACTTT	CAWSRGSNNSPLHF
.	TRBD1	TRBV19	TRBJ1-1	TGTGCCAGGAGACAGGGCATAGACACTGAAGCTTTCTTT	CARRQGIDTEAFF
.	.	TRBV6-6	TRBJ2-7	TGTGCCAGCAGGCAGGGCGCATGGTACGAGCAGTACTTC	CASRQGAWYEQYF
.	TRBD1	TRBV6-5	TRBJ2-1	TGTGCCAGCAGTTACTCGACAGGGCTAAACTACAATGAGCAGTTCTTC	CASSYSTGLNYNEQFF
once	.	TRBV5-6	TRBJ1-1	TGTGCCAGCAGAGGAAGGACAAAGGTGGTGAACACTGAAGCTTTCTTT	CASRGRTKVVNTEAFF
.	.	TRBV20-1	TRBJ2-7	TGCAGTGCTAGTTTGCCCCTGGGAGCGACATACTACGAGCAGTACTTC	CSASLPLGATYYEQYF
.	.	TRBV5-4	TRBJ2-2	TGTGCCAGCAGCTTGGCCGAAGTACACCCTACCGGGGAGCTGTTTTTT	CASSLAEVHPTGELFF
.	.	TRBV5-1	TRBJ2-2	TGCGCCAGCACCTTGGCGCGCTCGAACACCGGGGAGCTGTTTTTT	CASTLARSNTGELFF
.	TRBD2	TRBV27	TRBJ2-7	TGTGCCAGCAGTTTACAAGCGGGGGGTTACGAGCAGTACTTC	CASSLQAGGYEQYF
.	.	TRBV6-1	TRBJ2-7	TGTGCCAGCAGTGATAGCCCGCCGCAGTACTTC	CASSDSPPQYF
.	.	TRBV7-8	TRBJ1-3	TGTGCCAGCAGCAAACAACAGGGCAGTGGAAACACCATATATTTT	CASSKQQGSGNTIYF
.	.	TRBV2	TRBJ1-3	TGTGCCAGCAGCGAGGACTCTGGAAACACCATATATTTT	CASSEDSGNTIYF